This TCR beta chain was sequenced in a study of identical twins. Unique molecular identifiers were in the cDNA, with template-switch universal primer binding. Via MiXCR, TCRdb re-called the 5' RACE reads, giving one row per CDR3 protein. The sample contains roughly 770,000 distinct CDR3 sequences, about 20% of which appear only once. This CDR3 is 15 amino acids long. Germline values: CDR1 SEHNR, CDR2 FQNEAQ (reference sequence). V dropped 6 bases and J dropped 0 bases, with 15 bases sitting between them. The same data also went into a second study, on T cells expressing NK-cell markers. That publication notes: Seven of the eight sequenced donors were HCMV-seropositive; one was seronegative.

The chain couples TRBV7-9 to TRBJ2-7; no firm D call. Sequenced material: PBMCs. This TCR came from a woman younger than 35 in good health. The CDR3 nucleotides are TGTGCCAGCAGTTCAAAGCAAAACCCCTCCTACGAGCAGTACTTC. Its protein is CASSSKQNPSYEQYF.